A single sample is the source of the 16 T cell receptor beta chains below, sequenced in a study of T cell repertoires in cytomegalovirus infection. TCRdb reanalysed the reads using MiXCR and keeps one entry per CDR3 protein. This sample yields 250,000 to 300,000 distinct CDR3 sequences, of which roughly a quarter are seen a single time; about 15% belongs to the top ten. The sequenced sample consisted of PBMCs. These receptors were taken from a human donor in good health (CMV status not recorded). Some clones in this sample may be carry-over from other donors' samples.

The rearrangement uses TRBV28 and TRBJ1-5; 12 bases line up with TRBD1. J was trimmed by 2 bases and V by 4 bases; bases with no gene match: 9. The CDR3 spans 18 residues. Germline-derived CDR1 and CDR2 are MDHEN and SYDVKM. The CDR3 sequence: CASSSGTGGLVGNQPQHF. The DNA of the CDR3 is TGTGCCAGCAGTTCCGGGACAGGGGGCTTGGTTGGCAATCAGCCCCAGCATTTT.

J is TRBJ2-5 and V is TRBV11-2, with a tentative D call TRBD2 (6 bases). V was pared by 5 bases and J by 5 bases, with 12 bases between. CDR3 length equals 13 residues. CDR1 is SGHAT, CDR2 FQNNGV, per germline. CDR3 sequence: CASSRSSEETQYF. The DNA of the CDR3 is TGTGCCAGCAGCCGGTCTAGCGAGGAGACCCAGTACTTC.

This clonotype was seen ten or more times. V and J are TRBV11-2 and TRBJ2-5; TRBD2 matches 14 bases. CDR1 and CDR2 from the germline V gene are SGHAT and FQNNGV. This CDR3 contains 16 residues. J gave up 5 bases and V 5 bases, and 7 bases lay outside the gene matches. The chain's CDR3 is CASSLGLAGVVETQYF. CDR3 in DNA: TGTGCCAGCAGCCTGGGACTAGCGGGAGTGGTTGAGACCCAGTACTTC.

A few counts support this clonotype. CDR3 sequence: CSVEGTDFSTDTQYF. The CDR3 nucleotides read TGCAGCGTTGAAGGCACCGACTTTAGCACAGATACGCAGTATTTT. The gene calls are TRBV29-1 and TRBJ2-3; D gene ambiguous. Trimming left V 1 base short and J 0 bases short, with 11 bases between. The CDR3 totals 15 residues. Per germline, CDR1 SQVTM and CDR2 ANQGSEA.

The chain joins TRBV5-1 to TRBJ2-1, with a possible D match to TRBD1 (7 bases). Looked up from germline, CDR1 is SGHRS and CDR2 is YFSETQ. The CDR3 covers 13 residues. Trimming shortened V by 3 bases and J by 10 bases, and 14 bases separated the two germline ends. CDR3 sequence: CASSWSSGGEQFF. The CDR3 region has the DNA TGCGCCAGCAGCTGGTCGTCAGGGGGGGAGCAGTTCTTC.

This clonotype has at least ten counts. V gene TRBV14 combines with J gene TRBJ2-7, with 8 bases aligning to TRBD1. CDR1 is SGHDN, CDR2 FVKESK, per germline. Trimming at V came to 1 base and at J to 2 bases, leaving 4 bases not matched to a gene. This CDR3 spans 15 amino acids. CDR3 in amino acids: CASSQGRGQAYEQYV. DNA for the CDR3: TGTGCCAGCAGCCAAGGCCGGGGACAGGCCTACGAGCAGTACGTC.

This clonotype has just a few counts. The chain employs TRBV12-3 or TRBV12-4 and TRBJ2-5, with D hard to call. The V end was cut by 3 bases, the J end by 2 bases, with 10 bases between. The CDR3 is 14 amino acids. CDR3 loop: CASSFVREQETQYF. CDR3 coding DNA: TGTGCCAGCAGTTTTGTCAGAGAACAAGAGACCCAGTACTTC.

The chain couples TRBV18 to TRBJ2-1, with 10 bases matching TRBD1. Germline CDR1 KGHSH, CDR2 LQKENI. J lost 6 bases, V lost 0 bases, and 2 bases had no gene match. This CDR3 contains 15 residues. The CDR3 region has the DNA TGTGCCAGCTCACCACCCTGGACAGGGGGCAATGAGCAGTTCTTC. Its translation is CASSPPWTGGNEQFF.

This clonotype came up a few times. J is TRBJ1-1 and V is TRBV19; 8 nucleotides line up with TRBD1. The CDR3 is 16 residues long. Germline CDR1 and CDR2: LNHDA and SQIVND (reference sequence). With 4 bases clipped from V and 4 bases from J, the junction kept 11 bases outside the gene matches. In DNA form, the CDR3 reads TGTGCCAGTAGTAGGCCCCCCGGACAGGGCGGCACTGAAGCTTTCTTT. Residues: CASSRPPGQGGTEAFF.

This clonotype has just a few counts. The CDR3 reads CASSWDPAGVTNEQYF. The CDR3 coding sequence is TGCGCCAGCAGCTGGGATCCGGCGGGAGTCACCAACGAGCAGTACTTC. The chain has TRBV5-1 and TRBJ2-7; the match to TRBD2 covers 7 bases. Germline V gene data show CDR1 as SGHRS and CDR2 as YFSETQ. V shed 3 bases, J shed 5 bases, and the junction held 14 bases outside the gene matches. The CDR3 contains 16 residues. Combining the CDR3 with reference TRBV5-1 and TRBJ2-7 gives the whole variable domain KAGVTQTPRYLIKTRGQQVTLSCSPISGHRSVSWYQQTPGQGLQFLFEYFSETQRNKGNFPGRFSGRQFSNSRSEMNVSTLELGDSALYLCASSWDPAGVTNEQYFGPGTRLTVT.

This clonotype was seen many times. This chain uses TRBV7-2 with TRBJ2-5; 8 nucleotides agree with TRBD1. The length of the CDR3 is 16 residues. Unmatched junction bases numbered 9, after V lost 4 bases and J lost 2 bases. Germline V CDR1 and CDR2: SGHTA, FQGNSA. Here the CDR3 reads CASSYRQGLGQETQYF. As DNA, the CDR3 is TGTGCCAGCAGCTACCGACAGGGGTTGGGGCAAGAGACCCAGTACTTC.

This clonotype was seen once. The chain employs TRBV2 and TRBJ2-3, with 10 bases fitting TRBD2. Germline CDR1 SNHLY, CDR2 FYNNEI. The V and J ends lost 9 bases and 6 bases, in that order; junction bases with no gene match: 6. This CDR3 region has 13 residues. The CDR3 reads CARGGLAKDTQYF. The CDR3 DNA reads as TGTGCCAGAGGGGGACTAGCGAAGGATACGCAGTATTTT.

DNA for the CDR3: TGTGCCACCAGTGATGGGGACAGGGGCAGCAATCAGCCCCAGCATTTT. This encodes CATSDGDRGSNQPQHF. V gene TRBV24-1 combines with J gene TRBJ1-5; 10 nucleotides agree with TRBD1. J gave up 1 base and V 3 bases, and 2 bases lay outside the gene matches. The CDR3 runs 16 residues. Germline assignment: CDR1 KGHDR and CDR2 SFDVKD.

This clonotype was counted many times. J is TRBJ2-7 and V is TRBV7-2; a weak D match, TRBD2 (6 bases). The CDR3 spans 15 residues. Germline CDR1 and CDR2: SGHTA and FQGNSA. Trimming removed 0 bases at V and 3 bases at J, with 12 bases between. CDR3 in DNA: TGTGCCAGCAGCTTAGCGGTGGCGGGGTTCTACGAGCAGTACTTC. This codes for CASSLAVAGFYEQYF.

The V call is TRBV15, the J call TRBJ2-7; TRBD1 might be the D (6 bases). The V end was cut by 0 bases, the J end by 1 base, with 10 bases between. The CDR3 totals 15 residues. Germline V gene data show CDR1 as LNHNV and CDR2 as YYDKDF (reference sequence). CDR3: CATSRDTQGSYEQYF. In DNA form, the CDR3 reads TGTGCCACCAGCAGAGATACCCAGGGGTCCTACGAGCAGTACTTC.

This clonotype has just a few counts. The gene calls are TRBV15 and TRBJ2-4; D uncertain. Deletions cut 1 base from V and 0 bases from J, with 10 bases between. The CDR3 has 16 residues. Looked up from germline, CDR1 is LNHNV and CDR2 is YYDKDF (reference sequence). Here the CDR3 reads CATSRGAIGAKNIQYF. The CDR3 nucleotides read TGTGCCACCAGCAGAGGCGCCATCGGAGCCAAAAACATTCAGTACTTC.